The clone carrying this TCR beta chain was observed at least ten times. This sample is part of a study of shared clonotypes between healthy human individuals. Sequenced by immunoSEQ multiplex PCR; TCRdb stores in-frame clones only, minus some. The table has 600,000 to 750,000 clones, over 55% seen once. After removal of 6 bases from V and 9 bases from J, the junction contained 2 bases not matched to a gene. Germline CDR1 and CDR2: MNHEY and SVGAGI. This CDR3 is 11 amino acids long. What was sequenced was memory CD4+ T cells sorted from blood. Specified subset: CD45RA-negative fraction. The chain recombines TRBV6-5 with TRBJ2-1; 7 bases map to TRBD1. The clonotype comes from a woman aged 25 to 39 in good health. Here the CDR3 DNA reads TGTGCCAGCAGCCGACAGGGTGAGCAGTTCTTC. Protein product: CASSRQGEQFF.